This entry concerns a single T cell receptor beta chain. This receptor's antigen is unknown. Base qualities are not at hand, and no much larger clone is one base apart. RNA was extracted with the RNeasy kit and roughly 0.5 to 1 ug was reverse transcribed using random hexamers. The immunoSEQ multiplex PCR assay, covering 54 Vbeta and 13 Jbeta segments, was used to amplify TCR beta CDR3 regions. PCR amplification bias was corrected using a synthetic template baseline for primer optimization and computational correction. The study's processing was this. Only productive sequences were kept, with reads annotated to V, D and J genes according to IMGT and analyzed in immunoSEQ Analyzer. To calculate clonality, Shannon entropy was normalized by log2 of the number of productive unique sequences and then subtracted from one. Public and private clones were assessed among the 100 most prevalent clones of each patient and control. Susac-specific clones were defined as absent from healthy and MS cohorts, about 1,100 published viral clones and other ImmuneACCESS disease sequences. The raw public reads went through TCRdb reprocessing: fastp at Q25, MiXCR clone calling, in-frame beta chains kept. One record per CDR3 amino acid sequence lists the most common genes and DNA. The V and J calls and clone size come from TCRdb's table, not from the authors' own analysis. This sample gives about 250,000 distinct CDR3 sequences in total; around 95% of them show up just once. 0.06% to 0.08% of the sample comes from the top ten.

High-throughput TCR beta sequencing profiled peripheral blood CD8+ and CD4+ T cells from healthy donors, Susac syndrome patients and multiple sclerosis patients. The multiple sclerosis controls were treatment-naive patients who had stable or active relapsing-remitting disease and met the revised McDonald criteria. Bulk CD8+ and CD4+ T cells were purified by magnetic negative isolation, whereas CD8+ TEMRA cells were enriched by FACS. Blood was drawn into EDTA tubes, processed within 24 hours, and PBMCs were isolated by density gradient centrifugation. PBMCs intended for TCR sequencing were cryopreserved in liquid nitrogen and were subsequently thawed in a 37 degrees C water bath. Purity of sorted or isolated CD4+, CD8+ and CD8+ TEMRA cells was at least 90%. This sample is drawn from a study of CD8 T cells in Susac syndrome (dated by TCRdb to about 2019). For the study in its entirety: The study used repertoire sequencing to test whether antigen drove CD8+ T cell activation and differentiation in Susac syndrome.

Overall study outcomes, separate from this receptor: The TCR sequencing and HLA analysis was acknowledged to have included a relatively small number of individuals.

This TCR came from a human donor with multiple sclerosis. Source material: CD4+ T cells from PBMCs.

The nucleotides read TGTGCCAGCAGCCGAAAAGATACAGTACAGCAGTTCTTC. Translated, it reads CASSRKDTVQQFF. The V and J segments used are TRBV3-1 and TRBJ2-1; the D segment cannot be called with confidence. Reading from cysteine to phenylalanine, the CDR3 counts 13 amino acids. The CDR3 DNA has 39 bases and is translated from base 1. The germline V gene (reference sequence) supplies CDR1 LGHDT and CDR2 YNNKEL. Deletion took 4 bases off V and 11 bases off J, with a span of 15 bases between the germline ends.